A selection of T cell receptor beta chains follows, all from one sample in a study of OX40 agonist ivuxolimab in advanced cancers. Sequencing was performed with immunoSEQ multiplex PCR; in TCRdb, only in-frame clones are kept and a portion is missing. Of around 21,000 clones in the sample, about 79% were seen once. This material consisted of CD4+ or CD8+ T cells sorted from blood, taken in a trial of the OX40 agonist ivuxolimab. All receptors derive from an adult with an advanced solid tumor such as melanoma, head and neck, liver or kidney cancer. Each CDR3 is given with its conserved first and last residue. D genes are given only for firm matches. Not every row has a clone size; where given, it reads once, few, many or a size class.

clone_size,d_call,v_call,j_call,cdr3_aa,cdr3_nt
NA,NA,TRBV7-9,TRBJ1-2,CASSPLQLNYGYTF,TGTGCCAGCAGCCCACTACAACTTAACTATGGCTACACCTTC
NA,NA,TRBV21-1,TRBJ1-3,CASSACGNRACSGNTIYF,TGTGCCAGCAGCGCCTGTGGGAACAGGGCATGCTCTGGAAACACCATATATTTT
NA,TRBD1,TRBV5-6,TRBJ1-1,CASSLAIGQADTEAFF,TGTGCCAGCAGCTTGGCGATAGGACAGGCTGACACTGAAGCTTTCTTT
NA,NA,TRBV5-5,TRBJ2-7,CASSLQGTSEQYF,TGTGCCAGCAGCTTGCAGGGTACGTCCGAGCAGTACTTC
once,TRBD1,TRBV6-6,TRBJ2-1,CASRGQGAYNEQFF,TGTGCCAGCAGGGGACAGGGGGCGTACAATGAGCAGTTCTTC
NA,TRBD1,TRBV4-1,TRBJ2-3,CASSLGQGPDTQYF,TGCGCCAGCAGCCTGGGACAGGGACCAGATACGCAGTATTTT
NA,NA,TRBV28,TRBJ1-5,CASSLYARISNQPQHF,TGTGCCAGCAGTTTATATGCCAGGATTAGCAATCAGCCCCAGCATTTT
NA,NA,TRBV9,TRBJ2-1,CASSDPGLGWDEQFF,TGTGCCAGCAGCGATCCGGGACTGGGCTGGGATGAGCAGTTCTTC
NA,NA,TRBV12-5,TRBJ2-7,CASGFGASYEQYF,TGTGCTAGTGGTTTCGGGGCCTCCTACGAGCAGTACTTC
NA,NA,TRBV5-1,TRBJ2-7,CASSLQGYEQYF,TGCGCCAGCAGCCTACAGGGCTACGAGCAGTACTTC
NA,TRBD2,TRBV2,TRBJ2-1,CASSERLAGVTEQFF,TGTGCCAGCAGTGAAAGACTAGCGGGGGTCACCGAGCAGTTCTTC
NA,TRBD1,TRBV5-1,TRBJ2-7,CARTSVRTGCYEQYF,TGCGCCAGGACATCCGTAAGGACAGGTTGCTACGAGCAGTACTTC
NA,NA,TRBV10-2,TRBJ2-4,CASSIRRENIQYF,TGCGCCAGCTCTATTCGGCGTGAAAACATTCAGTACTTC
few,NA,TRBV10-3,TRBJ1-1,CAISFSSNPRGTEAFF,TGTGCCATCAGTTTTTCCTCTAACCCCCGGGGCACTGAAGCTTTCTTT
few,TRBD1,TRBV5-4,TRBJ2-2,CASSQRRTGGNTGELFF,TGTGCCAGCAGCCAACGACGGACAGGGGGTAACACCGGGGAGCTGTTTTTT
NA,TRBD2,TRBV6-5,TRBJ2-1,CASSYSSGRGNEQFF,TGTGCCAGCAGTTACTCTAGCGGGAGGGGAAATGAGCAGTTCTTC
medium-sized,NA,TRBV30,TRBJ1-1,CAWAGQINTEAFF,TGTGCCTGGGCCGGACAGATTAACACTGAAGCTTTCTTT
NA,NA,TRBV6-5,TRBJ2-2,CASSYNTGELFF,TGTGCCAGCAGTTACAACACCGGGGAGCTGTTTTTT
NA,NA,TRBV30,TRBJ1-1,CAWDRRTEAFF,TGTGCCTGGGACAGGAGGACTGAAGCTTTCTTT
NA,TRBD2,TRBV7-9,TRBJ2-1,CASSTAPGLAGAYNEQFF,TGTGCCAGCAGCACGGCTCCGGGACTAGCGGGAGCTTACAATGAGCAGTTCTTC
NA,NA,TRBV4-1,TRBJ2-7,CASSQDRGRMYEQYF,TGCGCCAGCAGCCAAGACCGGGGTAGGATGTACGAGCAGTACTTC
NA,TRBD2,TRBV5-6,TRBJ2-1,CASSTGLAGYNEQFF,TGTGCCAGCAGCACCGGACTAGCGGGGTACAATGAGCAGTTCTTC